This T cell receptor beta chain stems from a study of cytomegalovirus exposure and HLA in healthy donors. Study in general: It was reported in a later analysis that the approximately 120 validation repertoires used the same platform as the approximately 620 first-cohort repertoires.

From the roughly 120-subject validation cohort, which was separate from the roughly 610-subject first cohort, the donors were drawn. The method was immunoSEQ multiplex PCR; TCRdb's version includes in-frame clones alone and lacks a portion of them. Seen here are roughly 310,000 clones, approximately 85% observed once, and the top ten hold around 0.96%. This clone was found once. Germline assignment: CDR1 SGHAT and CDR2 FQNNGV. V lost 7 bases and J lost 5; bases outside the gene matches: 11. The CDR3 extends over 15 amino acids. Sequenced: PBMCs. The sequence derives from a man aged 25-40 years in good health and CMV-seronegative. The chain links TRBV11-2 to TRBJ2-1, with 7 bases fitting TRBD2. The CDR3 region is CASTRPRDYDNEQFF. CDR3 DNA sequence: TGTGCCAGCACCCGTCCCAGGGACTACGACAATGAGCAGTTCTTC.